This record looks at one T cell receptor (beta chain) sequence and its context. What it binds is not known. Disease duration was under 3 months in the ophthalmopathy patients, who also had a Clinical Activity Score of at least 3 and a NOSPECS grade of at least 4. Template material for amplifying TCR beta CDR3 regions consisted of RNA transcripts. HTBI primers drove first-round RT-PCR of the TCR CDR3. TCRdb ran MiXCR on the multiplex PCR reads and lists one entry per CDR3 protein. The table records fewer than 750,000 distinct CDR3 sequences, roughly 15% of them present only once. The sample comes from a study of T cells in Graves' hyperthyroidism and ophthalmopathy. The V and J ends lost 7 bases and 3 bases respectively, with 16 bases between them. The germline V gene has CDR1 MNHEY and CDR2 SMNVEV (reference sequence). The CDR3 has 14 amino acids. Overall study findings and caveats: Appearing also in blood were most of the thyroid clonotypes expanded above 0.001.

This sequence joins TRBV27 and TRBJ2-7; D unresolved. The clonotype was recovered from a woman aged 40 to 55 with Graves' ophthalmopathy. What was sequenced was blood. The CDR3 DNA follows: TGTGCCAGCAATCTTCGCCCCCAAATCTACGAGCAGTACTTC. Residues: CASNLRPQIYEQYF.